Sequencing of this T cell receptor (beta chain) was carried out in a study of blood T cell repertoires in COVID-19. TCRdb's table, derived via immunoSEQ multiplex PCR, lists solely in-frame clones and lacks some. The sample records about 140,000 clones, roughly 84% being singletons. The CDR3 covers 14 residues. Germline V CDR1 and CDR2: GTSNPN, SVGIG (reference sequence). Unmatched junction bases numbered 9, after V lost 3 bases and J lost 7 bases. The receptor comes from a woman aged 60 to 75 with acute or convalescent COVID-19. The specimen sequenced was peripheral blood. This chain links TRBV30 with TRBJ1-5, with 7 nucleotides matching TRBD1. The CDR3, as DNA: TGTGCCTGGAGCAAGACAGGGAATCGACAGCCCCAGCATTTT. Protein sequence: CAWSKTGNRQPQHF.